This T cell receptor beta chain was retrieved from a study of CD8 T cells in ankylosing spondylitis. TCRdb re-called the 5' RACE reads through MiXCR, storing one row per CDR3 protein. The sample lists roughly 240,000 distinct CDR3 sequences; roughly a third were seen once. The J segment lost 0 bases and the V segment lost 3 bases, leaving 7 bases of the junction unmatched. Germline lookup yields CDR1 MGHDK and CDR2 SYGVNS. The CDR3 sequence is 18 residues long. The chain employs TRBV25-1 and TRBJ2-6; 8 nucleotides line up with TRBD1. The sequence was collected from a male donor with ankylosing spondylitis or in good health (not recorded which). Sequencing was carried out using blood, either unsorted or a sorted T cell fraction (not recorded which). CDR3 nucleotide sequence: TGTGCCAGCAGTGATACAGGGGGTTCCAGCTCTGGGGCCAACGTCCTGACTTTC. It yields the protein CASSDTGGSSSGANVLTF.